Only a few counts were recorded for the clone carrying this T cell receptor beta chain. Its antigen remains unknown. Once sorted, every population was more than 95% pure. The sample is drawn from a study of beta chain features in type 1 diabetes. Overall study: There was similarity between patients and healthy donors in age, gender and cell yields.

The study's findings and limits: Shorter TCRB CDR3s, moderately but significantly so, marked every one of the four CD4+ subsets in Type 1 diabetes patients. In type 1 diabetes patients, VDJ junctions had fewer insertions; deletions at these junctions were more frequent. Cells with high TCR expression could be over-represented when cDNA is sequenced.

Germline V gene lookup returns CDR1 SGHAT and CDR2 FQNNGV. Trimming pared 5 bases from V and 2 bases from J, leaving 10 bases between. The CDR3 runs to 14 residues. The whole isolated RNA underwent reverse transcription, so sequencing captured expressed TCRB transcripts. Repertoires were generated with immunoSEQ multiplex PCR, while TCRdb's copy carries only in-frame clones and drops some. The repertoire has about 400,000 clones, roughly 13% of them found once; the top ten carry around 0.0099%. The material sequenced was naive CD4+ T cells from blood. The TCR originated in a woman aged 18-29 years with type 1 diabetes. V is TRBV11-2 and J is TRBJ1-5; D is possibly TRBD1 (5 bases). The CDR3 here is CASSPGGGNQPQHF. CDR3 DNA: TGTGCCAGCAGCCCCGGGGGGGGCAATCAGCCCCAGCATTTT.